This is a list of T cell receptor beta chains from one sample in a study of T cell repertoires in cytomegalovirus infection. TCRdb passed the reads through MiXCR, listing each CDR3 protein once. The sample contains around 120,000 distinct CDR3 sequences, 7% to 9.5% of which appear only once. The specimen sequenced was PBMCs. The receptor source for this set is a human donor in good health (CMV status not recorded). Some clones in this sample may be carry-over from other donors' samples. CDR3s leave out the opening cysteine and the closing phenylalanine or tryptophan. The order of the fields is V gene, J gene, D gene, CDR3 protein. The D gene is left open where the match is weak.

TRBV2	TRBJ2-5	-	ASSGEETQY
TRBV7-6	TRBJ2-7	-	ASSLGRWGEQY
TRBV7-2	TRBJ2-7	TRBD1	ASSSTGTVSYEQY
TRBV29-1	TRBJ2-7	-	SVELAVSYEQY
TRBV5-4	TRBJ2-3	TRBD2	ASTRGLVASTDTQY
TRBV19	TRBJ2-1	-	ASSIGQPSNEQF
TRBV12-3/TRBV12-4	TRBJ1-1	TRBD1	ASTHSGTVISHTEAF
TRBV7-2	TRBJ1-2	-	ASQRGIGRRWGRANYGYT
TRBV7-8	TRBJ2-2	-	ASSLNGGTGELF
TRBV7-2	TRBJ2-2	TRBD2	ASSFRGGGTGELF
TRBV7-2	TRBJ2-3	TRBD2	ASLKRGGRTDTQY
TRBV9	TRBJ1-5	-	ASSVGPRAPQPQH
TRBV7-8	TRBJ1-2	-	ASSKRDGANYGYT
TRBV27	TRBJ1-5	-	ASSLLSGVGSNQPQH
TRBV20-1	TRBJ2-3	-	SAAAREKITDTQY
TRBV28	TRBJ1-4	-	ASSLGGAEQDEKLF